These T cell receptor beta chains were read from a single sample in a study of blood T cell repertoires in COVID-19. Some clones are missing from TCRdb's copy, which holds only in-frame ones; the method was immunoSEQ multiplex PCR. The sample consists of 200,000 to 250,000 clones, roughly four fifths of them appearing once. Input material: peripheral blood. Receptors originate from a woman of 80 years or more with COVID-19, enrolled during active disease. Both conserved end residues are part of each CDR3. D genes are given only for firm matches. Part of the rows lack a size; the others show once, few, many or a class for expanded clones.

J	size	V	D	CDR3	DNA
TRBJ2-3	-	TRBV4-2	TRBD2	CASSQDGGSRSDTQYF	TGTGCCAGCAGCCAAGACGGGGGGTCCCGGTCGGATACGCAGTATTTT
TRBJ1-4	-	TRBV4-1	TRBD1	CASSQASGGPNEKLFF	TGCGCCAGCAGCCAAGCCTCAGGGGGACCTAATGAAAAACTGTTTTTT
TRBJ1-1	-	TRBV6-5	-	CASHLRGNTEAFF	TGTGCCAGCCACCTTCGGGGAAACACTGAAGCTTTCTTT
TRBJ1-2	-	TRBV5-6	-	CASSLYGDTTSYGYTF	TGTGCCAGCAGCTTGTACGGGGACACCACTAGCTATGGCTACACCTTC
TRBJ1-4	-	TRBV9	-	CASSVRDSREKLFF	TGTGCCAGCAGCGTCCGGGACTCTCGCGAAAAACTGTTTTTT
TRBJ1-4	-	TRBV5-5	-	CASSSGFIGEKLFF	TGTGCCAGCAGCTCTGGGTTTATCGGGGAAAAACTGTTTTTT
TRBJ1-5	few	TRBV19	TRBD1	CASSIGDRGGGQPQHF	TGTGCCAGTAGTATAGGGGACAGGGGTGGAGGACAGCCCCAGCATTTT
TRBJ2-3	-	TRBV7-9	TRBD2	CASSSSGGGPDTQYF	TGTGCCAGCAGCTCTAGCGGGGGGGGCCCAGATACGCAGTATTTT
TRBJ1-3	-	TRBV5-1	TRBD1	CASSEGTARNTIYF	TGCGCCAGCAGCGAAGGGACAGCCCGAAACACCATATATTTT
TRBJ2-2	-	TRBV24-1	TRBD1	CATSDPRQGAGELFF	TGTGCCACCAGTGACCCACGACAGGGGGCCGGGGAGCTGTTTTTT
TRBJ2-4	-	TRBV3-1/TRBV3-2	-	CASSQDRGNIQYF	TGTGCCAGCAGCCAAGACAGGGGAAACATTCAGTACTTC
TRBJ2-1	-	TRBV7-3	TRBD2	CASSRTSGSTYNEQFF	TGTGCCAGCAGCCGCACTAGCGGGAGCACCTACAATGAGCAGTTCTTC
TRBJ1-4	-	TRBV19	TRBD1	CASSPQQGGNEKLFF	TGTGCCAGTAGTCCACAGCAGGGGGGTAATGAAAAACTGTTTTTT
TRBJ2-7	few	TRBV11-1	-	CASSSSLEQYF	TGTGCCAGCAGCTCCTCCCTCGAGCAGTACTTC